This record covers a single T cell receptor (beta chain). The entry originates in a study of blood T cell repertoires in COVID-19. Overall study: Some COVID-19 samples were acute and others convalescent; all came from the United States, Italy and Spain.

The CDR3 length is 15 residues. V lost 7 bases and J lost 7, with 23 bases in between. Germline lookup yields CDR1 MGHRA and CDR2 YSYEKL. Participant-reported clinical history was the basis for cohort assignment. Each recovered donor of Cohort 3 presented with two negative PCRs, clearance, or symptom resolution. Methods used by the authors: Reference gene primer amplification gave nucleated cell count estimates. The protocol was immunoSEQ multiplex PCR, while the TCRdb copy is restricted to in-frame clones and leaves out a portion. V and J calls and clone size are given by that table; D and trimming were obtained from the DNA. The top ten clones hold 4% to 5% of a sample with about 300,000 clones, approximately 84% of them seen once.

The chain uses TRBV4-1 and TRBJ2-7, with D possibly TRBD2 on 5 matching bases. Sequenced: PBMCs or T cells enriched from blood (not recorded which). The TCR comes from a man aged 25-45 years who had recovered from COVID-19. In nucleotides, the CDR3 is TGCGCCAGCACACTTTCCCCGGGCGTAACGGGGGAGCAGTACTTC. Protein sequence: CASTLSPGVTGEQYF.